This T cell receptor (beta chain) was recorded in a study of blood T cells in healthy people across ages. Study as a whole: Researchers report that template switching captured about one barcoded beta molecule per two T cells.

The second PCR ran roughly 7 to 11 cycles with a sample-barcoded 5' primer and J-beta primers. In TCRdb, the 5' RACE reads were re-called with MiXCR into one record per CDR3 protein. The table shows some 1.5 million distinct CDR3 sequences, with 28% occurring only once. Every participating donor contributed approximately 9.5 milliliters of peripheral blood through a draw. Remarks on this clonotype: Antigen unknown.

Whole-study results and caveats: Aged donors had fewer naive CD4+ cells and lower diversity than long-lived donors.

The germline V and J ends were trimmed by 2 bases and 4 bases, with 15 bases remaining between them. Germline V CDR1 and CDR2: MNHNS, SASEGT. This CDR3 has 16 amino acids. The sample comprised blood. V gene TRBV6-1 combines with J gene TRBJ2-1, with unresolved D. This TCR was recovered from a woman in her 30s in good health. CDR3 DNA sequence: TGTGCCAGCAGTGAAAAAGGGCCCAGTGGGTACAATGAGCAGTTCTTC. This sequence encodes CASSEKGPSGYNEQFF.